The rows below give T cell receptor beta chains drawn from one sample of a study of blood T cell repertoires in COVID-19. Some clones are missing from TCRdb's copy, which holds only in-frame ones; the method was immunoSEQ multiplex PCR. The sample has some 200,000 clones, roughly four fifths seen once; the top ten hold approximately 4.9%. Sequenced: PBMCs or T cells enriched from blood (not recorded which). The receptors stem from a woman aged 45-59 years who had been exposed to COVID-19. Each CDR3 is given with its conserved first and last residue. The D gene is left open where the match is weak. Some rows mark clone size as missing; the rest say once, few, many or name a class of expanded clone.

length	D	size	V	J	CDR3	DNA
14	NA	NA	TRBV5-4	TRBJ2-3	CASSYPTATDTQYF	TGTGCCAGCAGCTACCCGACAGCCACAGATACGCAGTATTTT
12	NA	NA	TRBV7-8	TRBJ2-1	CASSLGGREQFF	TGTGCCAGCAGCTTAGGCGGAAGAGAGCAGTTCTTC
12	NA	NA	TRBV9	TRBJ2-2	CASSVYSGELFF	TGTGCCAGCAGCGTTTACTCCGGGGAGCTGTTTTTT
17	NA	NA	TRBV3-1/TRBV3-2	TRBJ2-1	CASSLPRGTLSYNEQFF	TGTGCCAGCAGCCTACCGAGAGGGACACTTTCCTACAATGAGCAGTTCTTC
17	NA	NA	TRBV18	TRBJ1-3	CASSPYRTGISGNTIYF	TGTGCCAGCTCACCATATCGAACAGGAATCTCTGGAAACACCATATATTTT
13	NA	NA	TRBV24-1	TRBJ1-5	CATSHRGNQPQHF	TGTGCCACCAGTCACAGGGGCAATCAGCCCCAGCATTTT
13	NA	NA	TRBV12-3/TRBV12-4	TRBJ1-2	CASSLREGYGYTF	TGTGCCAGCAGTCTCAGGGAGGGCTATGGCTACACCTTC
13	NA	NA	TRBV2	TRBJ1-5	CASSTGLWQPQHF	TGTGCCAGCAGTACAGGGTTATGGCAGCCCCAGCATTTT
16	NA	NA	TRBV7-9	TRBJ2-7	CASSRQAPSSGREQYF	TGTGCCAGCAGCCGACAGGCCCCCTCTTCGGGACGCGAGCAGTACTTC
14	NA	medium-sized	TRBV2	TRBJ1-2	CASSETGPSYGYTF	TGTGCCAGCAGTGAAACAGGGCCCTCTTATGGCTACACCTTC
18	TRBD2	few	TRBV9	TRBJ2-5	CASSVAPSGGLGQETQYF	TGTGCCAGCAGCGTAGCGCCTAGCGGGGGTCTAGGACAAGAGACCCAGTACTTC
14	NA	NA	TRBV18	TRBJ1-1	CASFVDSLNTEAFF	TGTGCCAGCTTCGTCGACAGCCTAAACACTGAAGCTTTCTTT
15	NA	NA	TRBV11-2	TRBJ2-1	CASSPGQWGYNEQFF	TGTGCCAGCAGCCCCGGACAGTGGGGGTACAATGAGCAGTTCTTC
15	TRBD1	few	TRBV28	TRBJ1-1	CASSPRTGRNTEAFF	TGTGCCAGCAGTCCCAGGACAGGACGGAACACTGAAGCTTTCTTT
15	TRBD1	once	TRBV15	TRBJ2-7	CATSRDRDRFYEQYF	TGTGCCACCAGCAGAGATAGGGACAGATTTTACGAGCAGTACTTC
14	NA	NA	TRBV24-1	TRBJ1-2	CATSDPGTNYGYTF	TGTGCCACCAGTGATCCCGGGACAAACTATGGCTACACCTTC
12	TRBD1	NA	TRBV12-3/TRBV12-4	TRBJ2-3	CASSPKRDRQYF	TGTGCCAGCAGCCCGAAAAGGGACAGACAGTATTTT